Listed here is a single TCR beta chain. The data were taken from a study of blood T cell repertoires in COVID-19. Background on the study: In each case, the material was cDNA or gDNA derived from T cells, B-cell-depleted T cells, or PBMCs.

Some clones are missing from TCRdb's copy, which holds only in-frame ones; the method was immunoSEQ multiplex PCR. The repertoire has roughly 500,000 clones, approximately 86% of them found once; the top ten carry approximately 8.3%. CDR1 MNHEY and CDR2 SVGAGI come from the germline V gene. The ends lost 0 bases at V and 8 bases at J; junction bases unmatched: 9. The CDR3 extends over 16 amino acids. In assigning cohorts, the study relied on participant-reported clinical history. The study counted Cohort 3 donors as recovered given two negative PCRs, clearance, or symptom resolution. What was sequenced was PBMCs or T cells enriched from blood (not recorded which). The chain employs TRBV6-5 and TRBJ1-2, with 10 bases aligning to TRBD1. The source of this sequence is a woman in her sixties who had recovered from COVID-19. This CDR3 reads CASSYSISTGGKGYTF. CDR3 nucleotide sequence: TGTGCCAGCAGTTACTCGATCTCGACAGGGGGCAAAGGCTACACCTTC.